This T cell receptor beta chain stems from a study of Graves' ophthalmopathy and Graves' hyperthyroidism. Across the whole study: Before any treatment was given, at initial diagnosis, peripheral blood was collected.

Study results and limitations: Most expanded clonotypes in thyroid above 0.001 frequency also showed up in blood.

Note on this clonotype: Its target is unknown.

Active ophthalmopathy (CAS at least 3, NOSPECS at least 4), lasting under 3 months. PBMCs were density-gradient isolated from roughly 9.5 ml fresh blood. CDR1 is SNHLY, CDR2 FYNNEI, per germline. The CDR3 contains 14 residues. Trimming took 6 bases from V and 0 from J, leaving 9 bases between them. Amplified material comprised TCR beta CDR3 regions derived from RNA transcripts. The first-round RT-PCR employed HTBI primers together with the Qiagen OneStep RT-PCR kit. A multiplex PCR was then performed as the second round. One entry per CDR3 protein results from TCRdb running MiXCR on the multiplex PCR reads. This repertoire shows 150,000 to 200,000 distinct CDR3 sequences, roughly two fifths found once; its top ten account for roughly 8.9%.

This clonotype was sampled from a man aged 30-40 years with Graves' ophthalmopathy. The sample consisted of peripheral blood. This chain connects TRBV2 to TRBJ2-4, with D unclear. The CDR3: CASSSRIAKNIQYF. The CDR3 coding sequence is TGTGCCAGCAGCTCGCGCATAGCCAAAAACATTCAGTACTTC.